These T cell receptor beta chains were read from a single sample in a study of CDR3 diversity in severe acne. TCRdb analysed the PCR reads with MiXCR anew, one entry per CDR3 protein. The table lists 97,000 or so distinct CDR3 sequences, roughly 51% of them singletons. The specimen was blood. These receptors all stem from a male donor with acne. Both conserved end residues are part of each CDR3. A D gene is named only where the DNA matches it firmly. Clone sizes are given selectively: once, few, many, or a class where the clone is expanded.

d_call,clone_size,j_call,v_call,cdr3_aa,cdr3_nt
NA,NA,TRBJ2-3,TRBV15,CATRDPGTDTQYF,TGTGCCACACGAGACCCCGGCACAGATACGCAGTATTTT
TRBD1,NA,TRBJ2-2,TRBV9,CASSPGTGSNTGELFF,TGTGCCAGCAGCCCCGGGACAGGGTCGAACACCGGGGAGCTGTTTTTT
TRBD1,few,TRBJ1-1,TRBV19,CASSTPGTGNTEAFF,TGTGCCAGTAGTACGCCCGGGACAGGGAACACTGAAGCTTTCTTT
NA,NA,TRBJ1-2,TRBV29-1,CSVSPGQANYGYTF,TGCAGCGTAAGCCCGGGACAAGCTAACTATGGCTACACCTTC
NA,NA,TRBJ1-1,TRBV2,CASTTAEAFF,TGTGCCAGTACGACAGCTGAGGCTTTCTTT
NA,many,TRBJ2-5,TRBV15,CATSREDVARETQYF,TGTGCCACCAGCAGAGAAGACGTGGCTCGGGAGACCCAGTACTTC
TRBD1,few,TRBJ2-3,TRBV7-8,CASSFPDRGLADTQYF,TGTGCCAGCAGCTTTCCCGACAGGGGGTTAGCAGATACGCAGTATTTT
TRBD2,medium-sized,TRBJ2-7,TRBV20-1,CSASAGDASYEQYF,TGCAGTGCTAGTGCGGGGGACGCCTCCTACGAGCAGTACTTC
TRBD1,NA,TRBJ1-6,TRBV27,CASSWATGTGGSPLHF,TGTGCCAGCAGTTGGGCGACCGGGACAGGTGGTTCACCCCTCCACTTT
TRBD1,once,TRBJ1-5,TRBV15,CATTDRGSNQPQHF,TGTGCCACCACGGACAGGGGAAGCAATCAGCCCCAGCATTTT
TRBD2,NA,TRBJ2-7,TRBV7-3,CASSILAGGGEQYF,TGTGCCAGCAGCATATTAGCGGGAGGGGGGGAGCAGTACTTC
TRBD2,NA,TRBJ2-3,TRBV10-1,CASGRATDTQYF,TGCGCCAGCGGGAGGGCCACAGATACGCAGTATTTT
NA,NA,TRBJ2-5,TRBV20-1,CSARDGSWGVETQYF,TGCAGTGCTAGAGATGGGTCATGGGGTGTGGAGACCCAGTACTTC
NA,NA,TRBJ1-2,TRBV10-3,CASSSLGDGYTF,TGTGCCAGCAGTTCTCTAGGGGACGGCTACACCTTC
TRBD2,few,TRBJ2-7,TRBV20-1,CSARAITSGSDEQYF,TGCAGTGCTAGGGCTATTACTAGCGGGAGCGACGAGCAGTACTTC
NA,NA,TRBJ2-5,TRBV25-1,CASSEAPGWGTQYF,TGTGCCAGCAGTGAAGCGCCAGGTTGGGGGACCCAGTACTTC
NA,NA,TRBJ2-7,TRBV20-1,CSARDQGAGVWYEQYF,TGCAGTGCTAGAGATCAAGGGGCAGGGGTATGGTACGAGCAGTACTTC
NA,medium-sized,TRBJ2-5,TRBV7-9,CASSFQVDVTQYF,TGTGCCAGCAGCTTTCAAGTAGACGTGACCCAGTACTTC
TRBD1,NA,TRBJ2-5,TRBV19,CASSIQGAPETQYF,TGTGCCAGTAGTATTCAGGGGGCGCCGGAGACCCAGTACTTC
TRBD1,many,TRBJ1-6,TRBV28,CASSLGQGSSPLHF,TGTGCCAGCAGTTTGGGACAGGGGAGCTCACCCCTCCACTTT
NA,NA,TRBJ1-2,TRBV12-3/TRBV12-4,CASSHGKLGRSTEANYGYTF,TGTGCCAGCAGCCACGGAAAGTTGGGTCGGTCAACCGAAGCTAACTATGGCTACACCTTC
TRBD2,many,TRBJ2-1,TRBV9,CASSVLAVSYNEQFF,TGTGCCAGCAGCGTTCTAGCGGTCTCCTACAATGAGCAGTTCTTC
NA,NA,TRBJ1-4,TRBV10-3,CAISLGGDSTNEKLFF,TGTGCCATCAGTCTAGGCGGGGACTCAACTAATGAAAAACTGTTTTTT
NA,NA,TRBJ2-7,TRBV2,CASSEGAEGAYEQYF,TGTGCCAGCAGTGAAGGGGCTGAGGGGGCCTACGAGCAGTACTTC
NA,few,TRBJ1-2,TRBV20-1,CSASGTTDYTF,TGCAGTGCTAGCGGGACTACGGACTACACCTTC
NA,NA,TRBJ2-1,TRBV15,CATSTRDTDYNEQFF,TGTGCCACCAGCACGCGGGACACGGACTACAATGAGCAGTTCTTC
NA,NA,TRBJ1-6,TRBV25-1,CASSESIRGNSPLHF,TGTGCCAGCAGTGAATCAATCAGGGGTAATTCACCCCTCCACTTT
NA,many,TRBJ2-1,TRBV7-9,CASSLPGIGNEQFF,TGTGCCAGCAGCTTACCGGGAATCGGCAATGAGCAGTTCTTC
NA,NA,TRBJ2-7,TRBV6-1,CASSDRESSYEQYF,TGTGCCAGCAGTGATAGGGAGAGCTCCTACGAGCAGTACTTC
NA,NA,TRBJ2-7,TRBV25-1,CASSSSRGDTYEQYF,TGTGCCAGCAGCTCCTCCAGGGGTGATACCTACGAGCAGTACTTC
NA,NA,TRBJ1-2,TRBV5-1,CASSSQPSNYGYTF,TGCGCCAGCAGCTCTCAGCCCTCTAACTATGGCTACACCTTC
NA,NA,TRBJ2-7,TRBV15,CATSRIDVQYSYEQYF,TGTGCCACCAGCCGAATAGACGTGCAATACTCCTACGAGCAGTACTTC
TRBD2,many,TRBJ2-3,TRBV2,CASSGILAGGRDTQYF,TGTGCCAGCAGTGGAATACTAGCGGGAGGGCGAGATACGCAGTATTTT
NA,many,TRBJ2-1,TRBV7-9,CASRQRSDATYNEQFF,TGTGCCAGCAGACAACGGTCGGACGCAACCTACAATGAGCAGTTCTTC
NA,NA,TRBJ2-3,TRBV9,CASSVAGSPVDTQYF,TGTGCCAGCAGCGTAGCAGGGTCCCCGGTGGATACGCAGTATTTT
TRBD2,NA,TRBJ2-1,TRBV25-1,CASSEPLGSGSRYNEQFF,TGTGCCAGCAGTGAGCCCCTGGGTAGCGGGAGCCGTTACAATGAGCAGTTCTTC
NA,many,TRBJ2-2,TRBV12-3/TRBV12-4,CASSPGSVTGELFF,TGTGCCAGCAGTCCCGGGTCGGTAACCGGGGAGCTGTTTTTT
TRBD1,NA,TRBJ2-5,TRBV24-1,CATSHRGRGETQYF,TGTGCCACCAGTCACAGGGGGCGAGGAGAGACCCAGTACTTC
TRBD2,NA,TRBJ2-5,TRBV7-3,CASSRGVEQTQYF,TGTGCCAGCAGCCGGGGGGTGGAACAGACCCAGTACTTC
NA,NA,TRBJ1-1,TRBV19,CASSLGERLNTEAFF,TGTGCCAGTAGCCTGGGTGAAAGACTGAACACTGAAGCTTTCTTT
NA,medium-sized,TRBJ2-7,TRBV7-9,CASSQESPYEQYF,TGTGCCAGCAGCCAGGAGAGTCCCTACGAGCAGTACTTC
NA,NA,TRBJ1-4,TRBV6-5,CASSAAGGVGENLFF,TGTGCCAGCAGTGCTGCTGGCGGCGTGGGTGAAAACCTGTTTTTT
NA,NA,TRBJ2-7,TRBV29-1,CSVKDGYEQYF,TGCAGCGTGAAGGACGGGTACGAGCAGTACTTC
NA,NA,TRBJ1-6,TRBV4-1,CASSLMGSSRNSPLHF,TGCGCCAGCAGCCTAATGGGGTCCAGTCGAAATTCACCCCTCCACTTT
NA,many,TRBJ2-7,TRBV7-2,CASSLGGDPYEQYF,TGTGCCAGCAGCTTAGGGGGGGACCCCTACGAGCAGTACTTC
NA,NA,TRBJ2-1,TRBV19,CASSGRTGEQFF,TGTGCCAGTAGCGGGAGAACGGGTGAGCAGTTCTTC